A selection of T cell receptor beta chains follows, all from one sample in a study of T cell responses to AZD1222 COVID-19 vaccine. Clones were sequenced by immunoSEQ multiplex PCR, and TCRdb holds only the in-frame ones, with some missing. The sample consists of about 150,000 clones, around nine tenths of them appearing once. Material: peripheral blood, obtained on day 0 of AZD1222 vaccination. These receptors originate from an adult in good health. Each CDR3 is given with its conserved first and last residue. A D gene is named only where the DNA matches it firmly. Clone size is given for some rows only: seen once, a few or many times, or a class if the clone is expanded.

abundance,v_gene,d_gene,j_gene,CDR3nt,CDR3aa
NA,TRBV21-1,NA,TRBJ1-5,TGTGCCAGCAGCAAAGCCCGAAGGCCGGAAAGAGGGGAGGTCAATCAGCCCCAGCATTTT,CASSKARRPERGEVNQPQHF
NA,TRBV18,TRBD1,TRBJ1-2,TGTGCCAGCTCCCTCCAGGGGGGGACGGCGGTCGGTTACACCTTC,CASSLQGGTAVGYTF
NA,TRBV3-1/TRBV3-2,NA,TRBJ1-2,TGTGCCAGCAGCCCCACTGTTTCTAACTATGGCTACACCTTC,CASSPTVSNYGYTF
NA,TRBV30,NA,TRBJ1-3,TGTGCCTGGAGGAGGAACTCTGGAAACACCATATATTTT,CAWRRNSGNTIYF
NA,TRBV30,NA,TRBJ2-2,TGTGCCTGTAACTCAGTACGAGCCGCGAACACCGGGGAGCTGTTTTTT,CACNSVRAANTGELFF
NA,TRBV19,NA,TRBJ1-1,TGTGCCAGTAGTATAGAGGCCAGGGAGACTTTCTTT,CASSIEARETFF
few,TRBV5-1,NA,TRBJ2-7,TGCGCCAGCAGCTTGGGTGGCCTTCCCCCCTCCTACGAGCAGTACTTC,CASSLGGLPPSYEQYF
NA,TRBV2,NA,TRBJ2-2,TGTGCCAGCAGGGGCGAGGCTGGGTCCACCGGGGAGCTGTTTTTT,CASRGEAGSTGELFF
NA,TRBV5-1,NA,TRBJ1-3,TGCGCCAGCAGCGCCCGGGACCTGGGGTCTGGAAACACCATATATTTT,CASSARDLGSGNTIYF
NA,TRBV6-5,NA,TRBJ2-5,TGTGCCAGCAGTTACACAGGGTTGGCTGCCAAAGAGACCCAGTACTTC,CASSYTGLAAKETQYF
NA,TRBV6-5,NA,TRBJ2-3,TGTGCCAGCAGTTCCTCCCCGGGCGTAGCAGATACGCAGTATTTT,CASSSSPGVADTQYF
NA,TRBV9,NA,TRBJ1-1,TGTGCCAGCAAACCCTGGTCGCCGAACACTGAAGCTTTCTTT,CASKPWSPNTEAFF
NA,TRBV19,NA,TRBJ1-2,TGTGCCATTTCGACAGCGCCCTATGGCTACACCTTC,CAISTAPYGYTF
NA,TRBV5-4,NA,TRBJ2-2,TGTGCCAGCAGCTTGGGGGGGACGGCGAGCACCGGGGAGCTGTTTTTT,CASSLGGTASTGELFF
NA,TRBV10-3,TRBD2,TRBJ2-7,TGTGCCATCACCGACACGATGGGAGGGGCGACCTACGAGCAGTACTTC,CAITDTMGGATYEQYF
once,TRBV5-1,NA,TRBJ2-2,TGCGCCAGCAGCTTGGTGACAGGCCCCGGGGAGCTGTTTTTT,CASSLVTGPGELFF
NA,TRBV4-2,NA,TRBJ2-1,TGTGCCAGCAGTAGGGACTTTGGGGATGAGCAGTTCTTC,CASSRDFGDEQFF
NA,TRBV5-1,NA,TRBJ2-7,TGCGCCAGCTCCCGGGCAGGGGGGTACGAGCAGTACTTC,CASSRAGGYEQYF
NA,TRBV7-3,NA,TRBJ1-1,TGTGCCAGCAGCTTAAGATGGGGGACTGAAGCTTTCTTT,CASSLRWGTEAFF
NA,TRBV21-1,NA,TRBJ2-5,TGTGCCAGCAGCGCCCGCCGACTAGCAGAGACCCAGTACTTC,CASSARRLAETQYF
few,TRBV3-1/TRBV3-2,TRBD2,TRBJ2-7,TGTGCCAGCAGTCGCACCGGTAACGGGAGGGCGGGCGAGCAGTACTTC,CASSRTGNGRAGEQYF
NA,TRBV5-6,NA,TRBJ2-5,TGTGCCAGCAGCCCCCTAGCCGGTTTCCAAGAGACCCAGTACTTC,CASSPLAGFQETQYF
NA,TRBV5-1,TRBD2,TRBJ2-1,TGCGCCAGCAGCATCCCGACTAGCGGGACCTACAATGAGCAGTTCTTC,CASSIPTSGTYNEQFF
NA,TRBV20-1,NA,TRBJ1-2,TGCAGTGCTAGTAGGGACATTGCTAACTATGGCTACACCTTC,CSASRDIANYGYTF
NA,TRBV6-1,NA,TRBJ1-1,TGTGCCAGCAGTGAATCGCCAAGCCCGCGGGTGGAAGCTTTCTTT,CASSESPSPRVEAFF
NA,TRBV24-1,TRBD1,TRBJ1-5,TGTGCCACCAGTGACCCCCGACAGGGGGCAAATCAGCCCCAGCATTTT,CATSDPRQGANQPQHF
NA,TRBV28,NA,TRBJ2-1,TGTGCCAGCAGCCTCGGGGGAGGCTCCTACAATGAGCAGTTCTTC,CASSLGGGSYNEQFF
NA,TRBV2,TRBD2,TRBJ2-3,TGTGCCAGCCAGACTAGCGGGTTTAGCACAGATACGCAGTATTTT,CASQTSGFSTDTQYF
NA,TRBV27,TRBD1,TRBJ1-1,TGTGCCAGCAGGGGACAGGGGGCAAAGCTCACTGAAGCTTTCTTT,CASRGQGAKLTEAFF
NA,TRBV27,NA,TRBJ1-2,TGTGCCAGCAGTTTGGGGGGTCGGGGCTACACCTTC,CASSLGGRGYTF
NA,TRBV28,NA,TRBJ1-2,TGTGCCAGCAGGGACTCAGGCTACACCTTC,CASRDSGYTF
few,TRBV7-2,NA,TRBJ2-5,TGTGCCAGCAGCCTCCGGGGCCAAGAGACCCAGTACTTC,CASSLRGQETQYF
once,TRBV16,NA,TRBJ1-3,TGTGCCAGCAGCCACCCGGACTCCTCTGGAAACACCATATATTTT,CASSHPDSSGNTIYF
NA,TRBV28,TRBD1,TRBJ2-3,TGTGCCAGCAAAGGGACAGGGAGGGATACGCAGTATTTT,CASKGTGRDTQYF
NA,TRBV28,NA,TRBJ1-1,TGTGCCAGCAGTTTACCGGGATTGGGCACTGAAGCTTTCTTT,CASSLPGLGTEAFF
NA,TRBV7-2,NA,TRBJ1-1,TGTGCCAGCAGCTTAGGTTCACTTAACACTGAAGCTTTCTTT,CASSLGSLNTEAFF
NA,TRBV7-3,NA,TRBJ1-2,TGTGCCAGCAGTCGGGCGGGCCGAATCCTTAACTATGGCTACACCTTC,CASSRAGRILNYGYTF
NA,TRBV19,NA,TRBJ2-7,TGTGCCAGTAGTTCAGACCGGTACGAGCAGTACTTC,CASSSDRYEQYF
NA,TRBV30,NA,TRBJ1-1,TGTGCCTGGAGTGTACTCGGGGGATCGACTGAAGCTTTCTTT,CAWSVLGGSTEAFF
NA,TRBV11-2,TRBD1,TRBJ1-5,TGTGCCAGCAGCCGGGGACAGGGAGGATCCAATCAGCCCCAGCATTTT,CASSRGQGGSNQPQHF
NA,TRBV5-6,TRBD1,TRBJ2-7,TGTGCCAGCAGCGTCCGGGACAGCGAGCGATTTGAGCAGTACTTC,CASSVRDSERFEQYF
NA,TRBV2,NA,TRBJ2-7,TGTGCCAGCAGTGAAGTTGAGGGCGAGTACGAGCAGTACTTC,CASSEVEGEYEQYF
NA,TRBV6-5,NA,TRBJ2-5,TGTGCCAGCAGTTTCTCCGGGGACGGAGTTTCGGAGACCCAGTACTTC,CASSFSGDGVSETQYF
NA,TRBV7-9,NA,TRBJ1-2,TGTGCCAGCAGCTTAATCTCAGAAAAATATGGCTACACCTTC,CASSLISEKYGYTF
NA,TRBV7-2,NA,TRBJ2-7,TGTGCCAGCAAACCCAGTGGGGCGAGCTCCTACGAGCAGTACTTC,CASKPSGASSYEQYF
NA,TRBV7-8,TRBD1,TRBJ1-1,TGTGCCAGCAGCTTAACGACAGGGGGATTCGGGGTCGCTGAAGCTTTCTTT,CASSLTTGGFGVAEAFF
once,TRBV11-2,TRBD1,TRBJ2-7,TGTGCCAGCAGCTTATTAGGGACAGCCCCGGGGGAGCAGTACTTC,CASSLLGTAPGEQYF
NA,TRBV19,NA,TRBJ1-1,TGTGCCAGTAGTATGGGAAAAGGGTTTGGAGGCACTGAAGCTTTCTTT,CASSMGKGFGGTEAFF
NA,TRBV10-3,NA,TRBJ2-3,TGTGCCATCAGAATGGCAGGGGACACAGATACGCAGTATTTT,CAIRMAGDTDTQYF
NA,TRBV30,NA,TRBJ2-1,TGTGCCTGGAGTGTCAATTCCCTCAATGAGCAGTTCTTC,CAWSVNSLNEQFF
NA,TRBV28,NA,TRBJ2-7,TGTGCCAGCAGCCCCGGGATTAGGGACGAGCAGTACTTC,CASSPGIRDEQYF